This T cell receptor (beta chain) was recorded in a study of blood T cell repertoires in COVID-19. Study summary: Acute-phase and convalescent COVID-19 samples originated in the United States, Italy and Spain. The cDNA or gDNA used as material had been derived from T cells, B-cell-depleted T cells, or PBMCs.

Data came from immunoSEQ multiplex PCR; TCRdb stores just in-frame clones and leaves some out. The table includes 130,000 to 150,000 clones, roughly nine tenths detected once. CDR1 and CDR2 from the germline V gene are SGHTA and FQGNSA. V lost 1 base, J lost 0 bases, and 7 bases stayed unmatched. This CDR3 comprises 17 residues. The TCR sequence derives from a human donor in a cohort sampled during active COVID-19. The specimen was peripheral blood. This sequence joins TRBV7-2 and TRBJ1-2; 8 bases align to TRBD1. The CDR3 DNA sequence: TGTGCCAGCAGCTTAGGCGGGACAGGAGGGACTAACTATGGCTACACCTTC. Translation gives CASSLGGTGGTNYGYTF.